Listed here are 8 T cell receptor beta chains from one sample, sequenced in a study of read filtering for tumor transcriptome and immune sequencing. The library was built from about 400 ng RNA with molecular barcoded adaptors for alpha/delta and beta/gamma chains. One entry per CDR3 protein results from TCRdb running MiXCR on the reads. The sample consists of 35,000 to 50,000 distinct CDR3 sequences, approximately 12% of them appearing once. Sequencing input: a population of CD138-negative cells sorted from bone marrow. The receptor set was obtained from a donor older than 35 with multiple myeloma.

This clonotype was observed at least ten times. The rearrangement uses TRBV10-3 and TRBJ2-5; 8 bases align to TRBD1. CDR1 and CDR2 from the germline V gene are ENHRY and SYGVKD. The CDR3 spans 14 residues. V shed 4 bases and J 5 bases; nucleotides not matched to a gene: 6. The CDR3: CAISATGDSETQYF. The CDR3 DNA reads TGTGCCATCAGTGCGACAGGGGATTCGGAGACCCAGTACTTC.

This clonotype was counted at least ten times. The V gene is TRBV28, the J gene TRBJ1-4; no reliable D call. The CDR3 has 14 residues. Trimming cost V 6 bases and J 8 bases, with 16 bases left between them. In germline, CDR1 is MDHEN, CDR2 SYDVKM. The CDR3 spells CASRLGQTAEKLFF. The DNA of the CDR3 is TGTGCCAGCAGGTTGGGCCAGACGGCCGAAAAACTGTTTTTT.

The CDR3, as DNA: TGCGCCAGCAGTAGCGGGGGGCCCTCCTACAATGAGCAGTTCTTC. It encodes CASSSGGPSYNEQFF. The chain carries TRBV10-2 and TRBJ2-1; 9 bases line up with TRBD2. Trimming took 5 bases from V and 0 from J; bases not matched to a gene: 2. Germline values: CDR1 WSHSY, CDR2 SAAADI. The CDR3 loop spans 15 amino acids.

This clonotype was observed many times. The chain is built from TRBV27 and TRBJ1-4; 9 bases are a match to TRBD1. The CDR3 has 15 amino acids. V was pared by 2 bases and J by 8 bases, with 6 bases of the junction left unmatched. The germline V gene encodes CDR1 MNHEY and CDR2 SMNVEV (reference sequence). The CDR3 is CASSLRDRVGEKLFF. As DNA, the CDR3 is TGTGCCAGCAGTTTACGGGACAGGGTAGGAGAAAAACTGTTTTTT. Combining the CDR3 with reference TRBV27 and TRBJ1-4 gives the whole variable domain EAQVTQNPRYLITVTGKKLTVTCSQNMNHEYMSWYRQDPGLGLRQIYYSMNVEVTDKGDVPEGYKVSRKEKRNFPLILESPSPNQTSLYFCASSLRDRVGEKLFFGSGTQLSVL.

This clonotype has ten or more counts. The chain employs TRBV27 and TRBJ1-4, with D unclear. V was pared by 7 bases and J by 7 bases, with 4 bases between. Germline V lookup: CDR1 MNHEY, CDR2 SMNVEV (reference sequence). The length of the CDR3 is 10 residues. The CDR3 spells CASTGEKLFF. Written as DNA, the CDR3 is TGTGCCAGCACCGGTGAAAAACTGTTTTTT.

This clonotype occurred many times. The rearrangement joins TRBV12-3 or TRBV12-4 to TRBJ2-5; D is uncertain. The CDR3 spans 11 residues. Trimming removed 6 bases at V and 3 bases at J, with 5 bases between. The CDR3 bases are TGTGCCAGCAGGAGAGAAGAGACCCAGTACTTC. Its translation is CASRREETQYF.

As for this clonotype: This may arise from a read error, as a much more abundant clone is one base away. No conserved phenylalanine or tryptophan is present at the end of the CDR3, so a read error is the likely explanation. The limits of the CDR3 on the DNA are not certain, so only TCRdb's listed CDR3 is given. The V gene is TRBV7-2, the J gene TRBJ2-3; TRBD1 was called by the table and not checked on the DNA. The CDR3 is 14 amino acids in total, end residues counted. Germline V gene data show CDR1 as SGHTA and CDR2 as FQGNSA. This chain's CDR3 is CASSYGTTTDTPYL.

The sample holds many counts of this clonotype. This sequence joins TRBV5-1 and TRBJ2-2; D unresolved. Germline CDR1 SGHRS, CDR2 YFSETQ. The V end lost 0 bases, the J end lost 0 bases, and 9 bases lay between the germline ends. The CDR3 extends over 16 amino acids. The CDR3 protein is CASSLGLPANTGELFF. The CDR3 nucleotides are TGCGCCAGCAGCTTGGGCCTACCTGCGAACACCGGGGAGCTGTTTTTT.